This is a list of T cell receptor beta chains from one sample in a study of OX40 agonist ivuxolimab in advanced cancers. Here immunoSEQ multiplex PCR was the method, and the copy in TCRdb shows in-frame clones only, minus some. The table has approximately 90,000 clones, roughly 87% seen once. Material: CD4+ or CD8+ T cells sorted from blood, obtained in a trial of the OX40 agonist ivuxolimab. The receptors were gathered from an adult with an advanced solid tumor such as melanoma, head and neck, liver or kidney cancer. The CDR3 runs from the conserved cysteine through the conserved F or W. Each record gives: V gene, J gene, clone size, D gene, CDR3 DNA, CDR3 protein. The D gene is left open where the match is weak. Clone sizes are given selectively: once, few, many, or a class where the clone is expanded.

TRBV7-2,TRBJ1-6,.,TRBD1,TGTGCCAGCAAGGGACAGGGGAACTATAATTCACCCCTCCACTTT,CASKGQGNYNSPLHF
TRBV19,TRBJ2-1,few,TRBD1,TGTGCCAGTCGCAATCAGGGGGCGAGGAATGAGCAGTTCTTC,CASRNQGARNEQFF
TRBV2,TRBJ1-2,.,.,TGTGCCAGCAGGAGGACAGCCGACTATGGCTACACCTTC,CASRRTADYGYTF
TRBV5-5,TRBJ1-5,.,.,TGTGCCAGCAGCTTTGATTGGGGTTTCGGTCAGCCCCAGCATTTT,CASSFDWGFGQPQHF
TRBV7-3,TRBJ1-2,.,.,TGTGCCAGCAGCTTAACGGACAGAAGTGGCTACACCTTC,CASSLTDRSGYTF
TRBV18,TRBJ1-2,.,.,TGTGCCAGCTCACCACTGATAGATACTAACTATGGCTACACCTTC,CASSPLIDTNYGYTF
TRBV5-1,TRBJ2-1,.,.,TGCGCCAGCAGCTTGGACAGGAACAATGAGCAGTTCTTC,CASSLDRNNEQFF
TRBV19,TRBJ2-2,.,.,TGTGCCAGTAGTATAGGACAGGCCTTAACCGGGGAGCTGTTTTTT,CASSIGQALTGELFF
TRBV4-1,TRBJ1-5,.,.,TGCGCCAGCAGCCAAGATTCGGTGGGAGATCGGAGGCCCCAGCATTTT,CASSQDSVGDRRPQHF
TRBV9,TRBJ2-2,.,.,TGTGCCAGCAGCCCCTTCGACCGTCGGGCCACCGGGGAGCTGTTTTTT,CASSPFDRRATGELFF
TRBV28,TRBJ1-2,.,TRBD1,TGTGCCAGCATAGACAGGGTGAATCATGGCTACACCTTC,CASIDRVNHGYTF
TRBV29-1,TRBJ2-7,once,TRBD1,TGCAGCGTTGAAGGGGGCAGGGGGCCCTACGAGCAGTACTTC,CSVEGGRGPYEQYF
TRBV19,TRBJ1-4,.,.,TGTGCCAGTAGCGTACGGGGGGACCGTAATGAAAAACTGTTTTTT,CASSVRGDRNEKLFF
TRBV6-6,TRBJ2-1,few,TRBD2,TGTGCCAGCAGTAAGACTAGCGGGAGCCCCAATGAGCAGTTCTTC,CASSKTSGSPNEQFF
TRBV15,TRBJ1-3,.,.,TGTGCCACCAGCAGAGCTACATCGGGAGGAGCTGGAAACACCATATATTTT,CATSRATSGGAGNTIYF
TRBV18,TRBJ2-3,.,.,TGTGCCAGCTCAACTCCCGCTTCACTCACAGATACGCAGTATTTT,CASSTPASLTDTQYF
TRBV5-1,TRBJ2-5,.,.,TGCGCCAGCAGCCTGGGGGCAGGGGAAGAGACCCAGTACTTC,CASSLGAGEETQYF
TRBV19,TRBJ2-7,.,TRBD1,TGTGCCACCACACCGGGACAGAACTACGAGCAGTACTTC,CATTPGQNYEQYF
TRBV9,TRBJ2-1,.,TRBD1,TGTGCCAGCAGCGGGACAGGTGCCAATGAGCAGTTCTTC,CASSGTGANEQFF
TRBV7-8,TRBJ2-6,.,.,TGTGCCAGCAGCCCCCGATCGGCCAACGTCCTGACTTTC,CASSPRSANVLTF
TRBV7-6,TRBJ2-3,.,TRBD1,TGTGCCAGCAGCTTATCACAGGGGGGCACAGATACGCAGTATTTT,CASSLSQGGTDTQYF